This TCR beta chain was recovered during a study of neurological immune-mediated disorders. Across the study: Multiple sclerosis patients numbering about 34 comprised some 31 relapsing-remitting and 3 secondary progressive patients.

This clonotype was counted ten times or more. Its matching antigen is unknown. Germline CDR1 reads SGHVS; CDR2 reads FQNEAQ. V dropped 7 bases and J dropped 8 bases, with 20 bases sitting between them. The CDR3 length is 15 residues. Study-level points and caveats: Patients with HTLV-1-associated myelopathy had the highest level of TCR clonal expansion, whereas patients with multiple sclerosis had the lowest level, falling beneath the level found in healthy controls.

The team produced cDNA through 5'RACE using 10-nucleotide random UMIs. The output of every sequencing run, over 190 million TCR-beta sequences, came from 15-18 subjects. One entry per CDR3 protein results from TCRdb running MiXCR on the 5' RACE reads. Among about 62,000 distinct CDR3 sequences listed, approximately 3.7% were seen once. This clonotype was sampled from a woman aged 45-59 years with multiple sclerosis. Sequenced: PBMCs. This chain uses TRBV7-8 with TRBJ1-4, with D possibly being TRBD1 (6 bases). The CDR3 region has the DNA TGTGCCAGCACTCCGAGGTTGGGGGCGGAGGAAAAACTGTTTTTT. It encodes CASTPRLGAEEKLFF.